A selection of T cell receptor beta chains follows, all from one sample in a study of shared clonotypes between healthy human individuals. Data came from immunoSEQ multiplex PCR; TCRdb stores just in-frame clones and leaves some out. The repertoire has 700,000 to 950,000 clones, 96% of them found once; the top ten carry less than 0.25%. Sequencing used naive CD8+ T cells sorted from blood. The source is a man aged 25-40 years in good health. CDR3s include the opening cysteine and the closing phenylalanine or tryptophan. Fields, in order: J gene, clone size, V gene, D gene, CDR3 protein, CDR3 DNA. A D gene is named only where the DNA matches it firmly. Clone size, where shown, is once, few, many, or a class for clones that have expanded.

TRBJ1-1 | . | TRBV7-9 | . | CASTLARFGNTEAFF | TGTGCCAGCACCTTAGCACGTTTTGGGAACACTGAAGCTTTCTTT
TRBJ2-7 | once | TRBV6-1 | . | CASSIGYEQYF | TGTGCCAGCAGTATCGGGTACGAGCAGTACTTC
TRBJ2-7 | once | TRBV7-2 | TRBD2 | CASSLGLAVSYEQYF | TGTGCCAGCAGCTTAGGCCTAGCGGTCAGCTACGAGCAGTACTTC
TRBJ2-3 | . | TRBV5-4 | . | CAIQTGTDTQYF | TGTGCCATTCAGACAGGCACAGATACGCAGTATTTT
TRBJ2-7 | . | TRBV11-2 | . | CASSFLSSGVAYEQYF | TGTGCCAGCAGCTTCCTCTCGTCAGGGGTTGCCTACGAGCAGTACTTC
TRBJ2-1 | . | TRBV27 | . | CASSPTDSSYNEQFF | TGTGCCAGCAGCCCGACAGATAGCTCCTACAATGAGCAGTTCTTC
TRBJ2-2 | . | TRBV27 | . | CASGAMDTGELFF | TGTGCCAGCGGGGCTATGGACACCGGGGAGCTGTTTTTT
TRBJ2-1 | . | TRBV4-3 | TRBD1 | CASSQQTGWVNEQFF | TGCGCCAGCAGCCAACAGACAGGGTGGGTCAATGAGCAGTTCTTC
TRBJ2-7 | . | TRBV27 | . | CASSFGRAYEQYF | TGTGCCAGCAGTTTTGGACGGGCGTACGAGCAGTACTTC
TRBJ2-7 | . | TRBV28 | . | CASSLPLGGTGYEQYF | TGTGCCAGCAGTTTACCTCTGGGGGGGACAGGCTACGAGCAGTACTTC
TRBJ2-2 | . | TRBV6-6 | . | CATALGTTGELFF | TGTGCCACAGCCCTTGGGACAACCGGGGAGCTGTTTTTT
TRBJ2-3 | . | TRBV28 | . | CASSPATRRGPVSTDTQYF | TGTGCCAGCAGCCCCGCGACTAGGCGGGGCCCGGTTAGCACAGATACGCAGTATTTT
TRBJ1-5 | . | TRBV7-6 | . | CASSLAQGGDYSNQPQHF | TGTGCCAGCAGCTTAGCGCAAGGAGGAGATTATAGCAATCAGCCCCAGCATTTT
TRBJ2-7 | . | TRBV7-9 | . | CASSHSETSYEQYF | TGTGCCAGCAGCCACTCCGAGACTAGCTACGAGCAGTACTTC
TRBJ2-3 | . | TRBV18 | . | CASSLRPRGTDTQYF | TGTGCCAGCTCACTGCGTCCCCGAGGAACAGATACGCAGTATTTT
TRBJ2-7 | . | TRBV11-3 | TRBD1 | CASSLGQGDYEQYF | TGTGCCAGCAGCTTGGGACAGGGGGACTACGAGCAGTACTTC
TRBJ2-7 | . | TRBV4-2 | . | CASSQWSRGTNSYEQYF | TGTGCCAGCAGCCAATGGTCGAGGGGAACTAACTCCTACGAGCAGTACTTC
TRBJ2-1 | once | TRBV27 | TRBD2 | CASSPSGRYNEQFF | TGTGCCAGCAGTCCTAGCGGGAGATACAATGAGCAGTTCTTC
TRBJ2-7 | . | TRBV5-1 | . | CASKEGPFTYEQYF | TGCGCCAGCAAAGAGGGGCCCTTTACCTACGAGCAGTACTTC
TRBJ2-7 | . | TRBV4-1 | TRBD2 | CASSPSGGPYYIEQYF | TGCGCCAGCAGCCCATCGGGAGGGCCTTATTATATCGAGCAGTACTTC
TRBJ2-1 | . | TRBV11-2 | . | CASSLISRNEQFF | TGTGCCAGCAGCTTAATATCCCGCAATGAGCAGTTCTTC
TRBJ2-7 | once | TRBV5-6 | . | CASSLAGVAYEQYF | TGTGCCAGCAGCTTGGCCGGGGTGGCCTACGAGCAGTACTTC
TRBJ2-1 | . | TRBV7-9 | . | CASSLAAREQFF | TGTGCCAGCAGCTTAGCGGCACGAGAGCAGTTCTTC
TRBJ2-2 | . | TRBV4-3 | . | CASSQGSGINGGELFF | TGCGCCAGCAGCCAAGGTTCTGGGATCAATGGCGGGGAGCTGTTTTTT
TRBJ2-1 | . | TRBV19 | . | CASSTRYNEQFF | TGTGCCAGTAGTACCCGATACAATGAGCAGTTCTTC
TRBJ2-7 | . | TRBV27 | . | CASSFARSYEQYF | TGTGCCAGCAGTTTCGCTAGGTCCTACGAGCAGTACTTC
TRBJ1-1 | . | TRBV11-2 | TRBD1 | CASSLGQGYLEAFF | TGTGCCAGCAGCTTAGGACAGGGATACCTTGAAGCTTTCTTT
TRBJ2-5 | . | TRBV4-1 | TRBD2 | CASSLQLAGGWETQYF | TGCGCCAGCAGCCTCCAACTAGCGGGAGGATGGGAGACCCAGTACTTC
TRBJ2-2 | . | TRBV29-1 | . | CSVEKPNTGELFF | TGCAGCGTTGAGAAACCAAACACCGGGGAGCTGTTTTTT
TRBJ2-3 | . | TRBV27 | . | CASSIPGGIGTDTQYF | TGTGCCAGCAGTATACCCGGCGGGATTGGCACAGATACGCAGTATTTT